This T cell receptor (beta chain) emerged from a study of T cells in Graves' hyperthyroidism and ophthalmopathy (dated by TCRdb to between 2018 and 2021). Background on the whole study: Peripheral blood samples were taken at initial diagnosis, before any treatment was given. To identify TCR V-J signatures that set the groups apart, the researchers used a discovery cohort of roughly 100 patients, made up of some 41 with Graves' ophthalmopathy and around 58 with stable Graves' hyperthyroidism. An independent validation cohort of fewer than 20 hyperthyroidism patients and about 15 patients who later progressed to ophthalmopathy tested prospective prediction of ophthalmopathy. The 75 to 100 discovery patients were divided at random into training and test sets in a 7:3 ratio. Thyroid tissue and blood T-cell repertoires from more than five Graves' hyperthyroidism patients were also compared in the study. Once sampling was done, hyperthyroidism patients were given methimazole at a starting dose of 30 mg daily, whereas ophthalmopathy patients were given high-dose intravenous methylprednisolone. According to the paper, TCR Vbeta CDR3 sequencing was carried out on around 140 peripheral blood samples, which came from around 43 ophthalmopathy, some 73 hyperthyroidism and roughly 17 progressor patients.

Compared with germline, V lacks 1 base and J lacks 9 bases; bases without a gene match: 8. The CDR3, from cysteine to phenylalanine, totals 13 residues. Only the CDR3 DNA is retained, 39 bases long and in frame from the first base. The germline V gene provides CDR1 SQVTM and CDR2 ANQGSEA. Results and caveats for the whole study, not just this receptor: Ophthalmopathy was separated from stable hyperthyroidism by a 13 V-J signature model, with 85% to 90% sensitivity and roughly 84% specificity obtained in cross-validation and 80%/75% obtained in testing. In validation, the model predicted progression to ophthalmopathy a median of roughly 6.2 months before onset, with around 70% sensitivity and roughly 72% specificity. No statistical method was used to fix the sample size in advance, and group allocation was not hidden from the investigators. Most expanded thyroid clonotypes (frequency above 0.001) were also detected in blood, suggesting blood repertoires may reflect thyroid immune responses.

The TCR beta CDR3 regions were amplified from RNA transcripts. The first round of RT-PCR for the TCR CDR3 was performed with the HTBI primer set and the Qiagen OneStep RT-PCR kit. A second multiplex PCR round built the libraries, followed by size selection and purification. Sequencing of the libraries was done on an Illumina HiSeq2000 using paired-end 100 bp reads. The published analysis was carried out like this. SOAPnuke was used to process the raw data, removing reads that contained adapters or uncalled bases, had a mean Phred below 15, or lacked an exact match to the constant primer or identifier. COPE v1.2.5 was used to merge high-quality paired reads, and clonotypes were defined as unique nucleotide sequences. MiTCR v1.1 was used to align the clonotypes against IMGT TRBV, TRBD and TRBJ reference segments. The analysis included only V-J combinations with a frequency above 0.0001, which together covered more than 98% of the repertoires. The TCS score was defined as the ratio of F50 (clonal expansion) to E x V (chaos), calculated using BLOSUM62-based TCRdist between CDR3 peptides within each V-J. Welch's t-statistics and random forest reduced some 510 V-J features to 13, which were used in a naive Bayes classifier (R e1071). Thyroid-blood repertoire similarity was quantified with the Morisita-Horn index. TCRdb reprocessing: public reads trimmed at Q25 with fastp, clones called with MiXCR, in-frame beta chains kept. Rows are combined by CDR3 protein, so each entry shows the most common genes and DNA. The V and J calls here are based on TCRdb, not the publication. The table for this sample lists roughly 710,000 distinct CDR3 sequences; about a third of them were counted only once. Around 31% of the sample rests with the top ten.

This clonotype was counted ten times or more. The antigen this receptor binds is unknown. It has no much larger one-base neighbor in the sample; base qualities were not kept. Stable Graves' hyperthyroidism was defined as the absence of progression to ophthalmopathy over 18 months of follow-up. Hyperthyroidism patients were aged 18 to 65 years and newly diagnosed, with disease duration of less than 2 months. Exclusion was applied to patients with uncontrolled infections, other autoimmune diseases, pregnancy or lactation. Diagnoses were established on the basis of clinical symptoms, serum thyroxine and TRAb, thyroid ultrasound, and orbital computed tomography. PBMCs were separated from under 12 ml of fresh peripheral blood using Ficoll-Paque density gradient centrifugation. Total RNA was extracted with Trizol reagent, and quality was checked on an Agilent 2100 Bioanalyzer.

The rearrangement joined TRBV29-1 to TRBJ2-5, with 7 central nucleotides matching TRBD1. The source is a woman between 35 and 50 years old with Graves' hyperthyroidism. The sample comprised blood. The CDR3 region: CSVEVDRDQPQYF. The bases are TGCAGCGTTGAAGTCGACAGGGATCAGCCCCAGTACTTC.